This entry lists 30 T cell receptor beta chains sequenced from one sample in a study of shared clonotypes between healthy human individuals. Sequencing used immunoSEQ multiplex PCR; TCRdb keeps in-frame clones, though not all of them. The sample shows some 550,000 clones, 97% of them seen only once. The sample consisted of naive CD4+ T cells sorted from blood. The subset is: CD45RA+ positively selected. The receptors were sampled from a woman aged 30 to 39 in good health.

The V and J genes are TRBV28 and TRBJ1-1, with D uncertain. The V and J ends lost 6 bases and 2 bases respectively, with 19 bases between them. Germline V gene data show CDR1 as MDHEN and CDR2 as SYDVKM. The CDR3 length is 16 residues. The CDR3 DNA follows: TGTGCCAGCAGGTTAGATCGTATGAGGAGAAACACTGAAGCTTTCTTT. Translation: CASRLDRMRRNTEAFF.

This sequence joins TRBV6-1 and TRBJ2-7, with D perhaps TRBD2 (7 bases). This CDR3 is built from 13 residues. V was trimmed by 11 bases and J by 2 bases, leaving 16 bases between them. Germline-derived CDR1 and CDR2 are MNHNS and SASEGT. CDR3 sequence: CAGGGPSTYEQYF. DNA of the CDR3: TGTGCCGGGGGGGGGCCTTCCACCTACGAGCAGTACTTC.

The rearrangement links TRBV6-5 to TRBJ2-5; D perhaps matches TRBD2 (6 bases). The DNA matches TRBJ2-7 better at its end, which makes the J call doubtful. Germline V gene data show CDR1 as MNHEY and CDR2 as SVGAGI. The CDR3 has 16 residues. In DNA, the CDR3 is TGTGCCAGCAGTTACTCGACGAGACTAGTCATCCACGAGCAGTACTTC. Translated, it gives CASSYSTRLVIHEQYF.

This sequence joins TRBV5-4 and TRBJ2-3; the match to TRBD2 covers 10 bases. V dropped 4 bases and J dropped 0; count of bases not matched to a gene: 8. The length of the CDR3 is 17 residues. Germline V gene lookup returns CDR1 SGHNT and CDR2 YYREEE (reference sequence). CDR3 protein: CASSPMTTSGSTDTQYF. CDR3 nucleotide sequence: TGTGCCAGCAGCCCCATGACGACTAGCGGGAGCACAGATACGCAGTATTTT.

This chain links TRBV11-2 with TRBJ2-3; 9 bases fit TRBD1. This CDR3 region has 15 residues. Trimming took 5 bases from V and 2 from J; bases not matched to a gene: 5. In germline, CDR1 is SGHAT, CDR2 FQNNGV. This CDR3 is CASSLRDRVTDTQYF. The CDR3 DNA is TGTGCCAGCAGCCTCAGGGACAGGGTCACAGATACGCAGTATTTT.

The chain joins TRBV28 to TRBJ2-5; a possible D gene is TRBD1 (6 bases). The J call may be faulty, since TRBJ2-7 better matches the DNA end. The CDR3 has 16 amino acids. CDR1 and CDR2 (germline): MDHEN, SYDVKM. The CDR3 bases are TGTGCCAGCAGTTTATGGACAGGCCCCCTTACCTACGAGCAGTACTTC. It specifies CASSLWTGPLTYEQYF.

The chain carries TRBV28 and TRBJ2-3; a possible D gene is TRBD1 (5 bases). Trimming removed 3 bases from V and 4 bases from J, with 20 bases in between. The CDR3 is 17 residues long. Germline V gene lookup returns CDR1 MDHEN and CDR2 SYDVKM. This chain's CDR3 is CASSFPLKGHIADTQYF. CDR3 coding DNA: TGTGCCAGCAGTTTTCCTCTCAAGGGGCATATTGCAGATACGCAGTATTTT.

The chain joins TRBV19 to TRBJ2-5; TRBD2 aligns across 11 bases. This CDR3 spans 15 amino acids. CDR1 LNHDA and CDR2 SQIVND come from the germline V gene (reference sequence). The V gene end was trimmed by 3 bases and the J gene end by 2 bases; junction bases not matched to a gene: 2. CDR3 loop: CASSILAGGQETQYF. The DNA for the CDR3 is TGTGCCAGTAGTATTCTAGCGGGAGGACAAGAGACCCAGTACTTC.

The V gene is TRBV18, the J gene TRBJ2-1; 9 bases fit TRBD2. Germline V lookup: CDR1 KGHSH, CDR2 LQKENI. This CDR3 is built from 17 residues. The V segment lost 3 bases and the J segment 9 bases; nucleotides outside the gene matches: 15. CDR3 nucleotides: TGTGCCAGCTCACCCATCTCGCCGGGACTAGCAGAGGTTGAGCAGTTCTTC. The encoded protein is CASSPISPGLAEVEQFF.

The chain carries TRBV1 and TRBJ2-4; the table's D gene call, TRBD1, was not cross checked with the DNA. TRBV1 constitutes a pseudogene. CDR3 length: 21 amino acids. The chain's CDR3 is CTSSRPTGQGSPNWGKNIQYF. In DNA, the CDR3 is TGCACCAGCAGCCGCCCTACAGGACAGGGTTCACCCAACTGGGGCAAAAACATTCAGTACTTC.

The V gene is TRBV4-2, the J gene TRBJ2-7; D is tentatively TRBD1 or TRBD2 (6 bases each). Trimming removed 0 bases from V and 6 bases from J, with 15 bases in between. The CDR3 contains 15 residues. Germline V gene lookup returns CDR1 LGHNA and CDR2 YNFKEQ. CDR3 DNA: TGTGCCAGCAGCCAAGATCAAGGCAGGGGAGGCGAGCAGTACTTC. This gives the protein CASSQDQGRGGEQYF.

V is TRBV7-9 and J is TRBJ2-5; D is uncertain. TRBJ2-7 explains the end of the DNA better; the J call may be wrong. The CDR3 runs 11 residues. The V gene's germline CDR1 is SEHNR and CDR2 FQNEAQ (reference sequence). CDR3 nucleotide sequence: TGTGCCAGCAGCCTTGGGCGCGAGCAGTACTTC. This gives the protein CASSLGREQYF.

The DNA for the CDR3 is TGTGCCAGCAGGCTCGGCAGCACAGATACGCAGTATTTT. Encoded protein: CASRLGSTDTQYF. V and J are TRBV7-3 and TRBJ2-3, with D uncertain. Germline CDR1 SGHTA, CDR2 FQGTGA. This CDR3 is built from 13 residues. Trimming left V 6 bases short and J 0 bases short, with 7 bases between.

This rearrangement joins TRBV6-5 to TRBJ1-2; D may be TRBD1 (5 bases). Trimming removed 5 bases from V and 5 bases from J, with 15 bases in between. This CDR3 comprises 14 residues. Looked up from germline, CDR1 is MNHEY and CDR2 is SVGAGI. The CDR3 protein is CASSNWGVGYGYTF. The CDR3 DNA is TGTGCCAGCAGTAACTGGGGGGTTGGGTATGGCTACACCTTC.

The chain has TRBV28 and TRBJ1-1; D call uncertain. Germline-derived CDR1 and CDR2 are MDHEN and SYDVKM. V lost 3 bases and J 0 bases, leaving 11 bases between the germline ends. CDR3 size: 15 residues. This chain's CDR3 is CASSFGSWLNTEAFF. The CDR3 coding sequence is TGTGCCAGCAGTTTTGGCAGTTGGCTGAACACTGAAGCTTTCTTT.

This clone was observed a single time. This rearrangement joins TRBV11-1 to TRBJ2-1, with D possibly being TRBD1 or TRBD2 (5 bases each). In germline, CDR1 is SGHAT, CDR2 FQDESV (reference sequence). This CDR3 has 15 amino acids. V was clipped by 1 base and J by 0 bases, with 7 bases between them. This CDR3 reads CASSLEGPSYNEQFF. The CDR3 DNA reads TGTGCCAGCAGCTTAGAGGGACCCTCCTACAATGAGCAGTTCTTC. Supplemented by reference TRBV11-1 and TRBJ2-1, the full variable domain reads EAEVAQSPRYKITEKSQAVAFWCDPISGHATLYWYRQILGQGPELLVQFQDESVVDDSQLPKDRFSAERLKGVDSTLKIQPAELGDSAMYLCASSLEGPSYNEQFFGPGTRLTVL.

CDR3 DNA sequence: TGTGCCAGCAGCTCACGGGACAGCAACACCGGGGAGCTGTTTTTT. Protein: CASSSRDSNTGELFF. The chain has TRBV11-3 and TRBJ2-2, with 7 bases matching TRBD1. V lost 4 bases, J lost 2 bases, and 4 bases stayed unmatched. The CDR3 is 15 residues long. CDR1 and CDR2 (germline): SGHNT, YENEEA.

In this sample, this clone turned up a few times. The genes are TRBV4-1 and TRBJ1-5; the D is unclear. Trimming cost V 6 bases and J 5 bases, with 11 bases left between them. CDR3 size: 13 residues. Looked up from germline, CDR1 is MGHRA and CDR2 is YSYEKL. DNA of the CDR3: TGCGCCAGCAGTAAGGGAGGGTATCAGCCCCAGCATTTT. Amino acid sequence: CASSKGGYQPQHF.

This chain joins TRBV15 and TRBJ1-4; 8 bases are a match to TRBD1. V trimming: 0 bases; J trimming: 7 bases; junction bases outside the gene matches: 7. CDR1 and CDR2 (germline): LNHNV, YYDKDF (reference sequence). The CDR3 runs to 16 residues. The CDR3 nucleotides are TGTGCCACCAGCAGAGATCGAACAGGGGGTCGTGAAAAACTGTTTTTT. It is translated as CATSRDRTGGREKLFF.

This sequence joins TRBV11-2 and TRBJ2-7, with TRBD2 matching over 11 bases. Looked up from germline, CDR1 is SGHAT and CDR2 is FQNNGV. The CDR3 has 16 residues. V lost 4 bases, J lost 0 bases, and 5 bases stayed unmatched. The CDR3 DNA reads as TGTGCCAGCAGCTCTAGCGGGAGGACTGGCTCCTACGAGCAGTACTTC. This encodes CASSSSGRTGSYEQYF.

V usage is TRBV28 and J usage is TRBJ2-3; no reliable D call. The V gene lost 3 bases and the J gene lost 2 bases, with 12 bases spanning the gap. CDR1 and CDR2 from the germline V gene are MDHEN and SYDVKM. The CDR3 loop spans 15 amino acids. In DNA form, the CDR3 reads TGTGCCAGCAGTTTGTCGGGCAGCTACACAGATACGCAGTATTTT. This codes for CASSLSGSYTDTQYF.

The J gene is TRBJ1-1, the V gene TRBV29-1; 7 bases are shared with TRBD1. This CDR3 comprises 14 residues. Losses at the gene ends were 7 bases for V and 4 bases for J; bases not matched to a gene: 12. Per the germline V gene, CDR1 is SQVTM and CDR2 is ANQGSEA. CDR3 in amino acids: CSAQTQGMGTEAFF. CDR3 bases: TGCAGCGCTCAAACACAGGGGATGGGCACTGAAGCTTTCTTT.

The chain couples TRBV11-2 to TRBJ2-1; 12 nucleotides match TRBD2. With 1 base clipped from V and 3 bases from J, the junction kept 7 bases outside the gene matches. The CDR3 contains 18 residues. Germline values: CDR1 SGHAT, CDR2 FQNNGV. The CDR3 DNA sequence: TGTGCCAGCAGCTTAGTGAGACTAGCGGGAGATGTCTACAATGAGCAGTTCTTC. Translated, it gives CASSLVRLAGDVYNEQFF. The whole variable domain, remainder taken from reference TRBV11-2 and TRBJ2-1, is EAGVAQSPRYKIIEKRQSVAFWCNPISGHATLYWYQQILGQGPKLLIQFQNNGVVDDSQLPKDRFSAERLKGVDSTLKIQPAKLEDSAVYLCASSLVRLAGDVYNEQFFGPGTRLTVL.

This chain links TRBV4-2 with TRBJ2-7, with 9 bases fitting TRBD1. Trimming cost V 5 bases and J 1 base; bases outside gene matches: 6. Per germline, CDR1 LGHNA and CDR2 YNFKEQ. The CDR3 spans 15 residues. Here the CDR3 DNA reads TGTGCCAGCAGCTTAGGGACAGGGCGGTCCTACGAGCAGTACTTC. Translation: CASSLGTGRSYEQYF.

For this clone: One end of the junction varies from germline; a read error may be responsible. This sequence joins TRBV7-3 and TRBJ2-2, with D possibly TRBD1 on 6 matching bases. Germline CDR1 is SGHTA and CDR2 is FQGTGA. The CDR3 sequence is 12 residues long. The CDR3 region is CASSPQGGQLFF. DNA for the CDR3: TGTGCCAGCAGTCCACAGGGCGGGCAGCTGTTTTTT.

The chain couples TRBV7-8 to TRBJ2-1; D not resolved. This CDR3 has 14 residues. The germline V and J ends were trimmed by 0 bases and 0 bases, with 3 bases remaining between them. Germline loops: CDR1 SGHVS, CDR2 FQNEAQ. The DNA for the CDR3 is TGTGCCAGCAGCTTAGCGGCCTCCTACAATGAGCAGTTCTTC. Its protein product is CASSLAASYNEQFF.

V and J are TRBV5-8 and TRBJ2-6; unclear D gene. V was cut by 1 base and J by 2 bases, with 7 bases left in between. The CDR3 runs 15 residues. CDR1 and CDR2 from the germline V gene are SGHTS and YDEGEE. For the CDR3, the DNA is TGTGCCAGCAGCTTGTCAAACCCTGGGGCCAACGTCCTGACTTTC. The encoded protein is CASSLSNPGANVLTF.

The CDR3 loop is CASSFWLGGLTEAFF. Here the CDR3 DNA reads TGTGCCAGCAGTTTTTGGTTAGGGGGGTTAACTGAAGCTTTCTTT. V and J are TRBV27 and TRBJ1-1, with TRBD1 as a possible D gene (6 bases). Germline lookup yields CDR1 MNHEY and CDR2 SMNVEV (reference sequence). Trimming took off 3 bases at V and 5 bases at J, with 16 bases between the two ends. This CDR3 is built from 15 residues.

DNA for the CDR3: TGTGCCAGCAGATCGACAGGATTCTACGAGCAGTACTTC. Translated, it gives CASRSTGFYEQYF. The V call is TRBV28, the J call TRBJ2-5; D is perhaps TRBD1 (6 bases). The closer fit of TRBJ2-7 to the DNA end suggests the J call may be wrong. The CDR3 is made up of 13 amino acids. Germline V lookup: CDR1 MDHEN, CDR2 SYDVKM.

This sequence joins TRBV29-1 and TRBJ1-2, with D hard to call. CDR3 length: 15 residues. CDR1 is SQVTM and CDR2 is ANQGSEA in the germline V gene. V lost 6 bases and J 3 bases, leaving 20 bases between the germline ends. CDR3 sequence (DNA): TGCAGCGTCGGAGAGCGACATGCTTCTGACTATGGCTACACCTTC. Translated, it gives CSVGERHASDYGYTF.